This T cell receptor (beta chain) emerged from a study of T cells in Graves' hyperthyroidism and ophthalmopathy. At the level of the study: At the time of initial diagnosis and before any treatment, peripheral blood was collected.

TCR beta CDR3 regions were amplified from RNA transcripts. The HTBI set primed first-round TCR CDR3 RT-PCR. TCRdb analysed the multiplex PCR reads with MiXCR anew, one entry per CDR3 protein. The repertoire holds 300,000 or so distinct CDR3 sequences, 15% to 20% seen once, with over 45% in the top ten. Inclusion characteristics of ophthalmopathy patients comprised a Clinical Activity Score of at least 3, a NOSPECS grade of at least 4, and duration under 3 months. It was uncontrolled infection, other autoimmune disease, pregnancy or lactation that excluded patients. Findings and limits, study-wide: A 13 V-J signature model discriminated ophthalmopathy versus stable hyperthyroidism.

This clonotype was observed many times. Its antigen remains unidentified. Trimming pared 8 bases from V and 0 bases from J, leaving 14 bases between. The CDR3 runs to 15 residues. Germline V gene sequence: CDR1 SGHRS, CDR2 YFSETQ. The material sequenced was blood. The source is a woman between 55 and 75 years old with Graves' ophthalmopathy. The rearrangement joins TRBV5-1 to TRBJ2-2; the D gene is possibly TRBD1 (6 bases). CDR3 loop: CASRPGTPNTGELFF. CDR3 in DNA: TGCGCCAGTCGGCCCGGGACACCGAACACCGGGGAGCTGTTTTTT. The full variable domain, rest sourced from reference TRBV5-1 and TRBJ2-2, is KAGVTQTPRYLIKTRGQQVTLSCSPISGHRSVSWYQQTPGQGLQFLFEYFSETQRNKGNFPGRFSGRQFSNSRSEMNVSTLELGDSALYLCASRPGTPNTGELFFGEGSRLTVL.